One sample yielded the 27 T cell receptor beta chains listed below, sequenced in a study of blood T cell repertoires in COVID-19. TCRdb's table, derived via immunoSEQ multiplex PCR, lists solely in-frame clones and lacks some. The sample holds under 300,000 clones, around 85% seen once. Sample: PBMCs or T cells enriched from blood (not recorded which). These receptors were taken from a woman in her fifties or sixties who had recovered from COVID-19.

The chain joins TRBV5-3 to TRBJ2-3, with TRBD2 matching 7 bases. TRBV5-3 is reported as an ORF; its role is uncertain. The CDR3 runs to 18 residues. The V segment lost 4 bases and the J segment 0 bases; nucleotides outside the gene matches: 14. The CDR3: CARSAGVRGGNSTDTQYF. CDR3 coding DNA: TGTGCCAGAAGCGCGGGGGTCCGAGGCGGGAATAGCACAGATACGCAGTATTTT.

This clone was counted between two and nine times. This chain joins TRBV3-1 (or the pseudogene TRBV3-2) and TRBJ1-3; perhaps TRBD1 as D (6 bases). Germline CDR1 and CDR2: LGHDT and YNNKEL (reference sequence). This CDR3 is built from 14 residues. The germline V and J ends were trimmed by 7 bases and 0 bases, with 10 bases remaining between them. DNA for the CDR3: TGTGCCAGCACGGGACACCTCTCTGGAAACACCATATATTTT. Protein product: CASTGHLSGNTIYF.

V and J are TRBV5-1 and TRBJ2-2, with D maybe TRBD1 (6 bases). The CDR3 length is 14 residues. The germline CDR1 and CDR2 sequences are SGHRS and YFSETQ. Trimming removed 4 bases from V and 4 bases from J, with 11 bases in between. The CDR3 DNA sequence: TGCGCCAGCAGCGAAACAGGGCCCACCGGGGAGCTGTTTTTT. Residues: CASSETGPTGELFF.

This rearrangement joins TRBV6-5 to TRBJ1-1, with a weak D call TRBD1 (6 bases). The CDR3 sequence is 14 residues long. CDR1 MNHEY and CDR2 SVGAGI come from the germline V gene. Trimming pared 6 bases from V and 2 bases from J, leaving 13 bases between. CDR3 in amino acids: CASRAGAFNTEAFF. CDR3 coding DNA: TGTGCCAGCAGGGCAGGGGCCTTCAACACTGAAGCTTTCTTT.

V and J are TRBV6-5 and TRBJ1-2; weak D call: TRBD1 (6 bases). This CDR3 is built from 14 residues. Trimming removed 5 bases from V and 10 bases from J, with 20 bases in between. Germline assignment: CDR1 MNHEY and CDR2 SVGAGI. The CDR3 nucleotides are TGTGCCAGCAGTACGCCTGTAACAGGGAATGCCTACACCTTC. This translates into CASSTPVTGNAYTF.

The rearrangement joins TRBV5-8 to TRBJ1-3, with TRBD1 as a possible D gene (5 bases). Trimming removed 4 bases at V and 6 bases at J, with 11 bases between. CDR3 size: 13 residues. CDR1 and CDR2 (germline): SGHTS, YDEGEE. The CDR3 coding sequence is TGTGCCAGCAGCACCGACAGCCTAAACACCATATATTTT. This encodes CASSTDSLNTIYF.

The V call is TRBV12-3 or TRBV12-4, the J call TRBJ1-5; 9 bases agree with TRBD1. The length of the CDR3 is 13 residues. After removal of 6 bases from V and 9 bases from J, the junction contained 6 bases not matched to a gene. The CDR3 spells CASSQGQGAPQHF. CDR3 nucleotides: TGTGCCAGCAGCCAGGGACAGGGAGCGCCCCAGCATTTT.

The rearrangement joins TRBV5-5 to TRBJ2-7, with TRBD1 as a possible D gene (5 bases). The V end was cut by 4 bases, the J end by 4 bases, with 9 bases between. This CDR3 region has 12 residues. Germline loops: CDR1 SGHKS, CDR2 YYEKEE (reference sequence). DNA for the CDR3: TGTGCCAGCAGCAGAGACAGATACGAGCAGTACTTC. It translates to CASSRDRYEQYF.

CDR3 DNA: TGTGCCAGCAGCCCATGGGGACAGGGGGTTACTTACGAGCAGTACTTC. The encoded protein is CASSPWGQGVTYEQYF. The chain joins TRBV28 to TRBJ2-7; 11 nucleotides line up with TRBD1. J was trimmed by 4 bases and V by 6 bases; bases with no gene match: 11. The CDR3 length is 16 residues. The V gene's germline CDR1 is MDHEN and CDR2 SYDVKM.

The CDR3 loop reads CASSLEFQLLRNEQFF. Here the CDR3 DNA reads TGCGCCAGCAGCTTGGAATTCCAATTATTGCGCAATGAGCAGTTCTTC. The chain recombines TRBV5-1 with TRBJ2-1; D ambiguous. V lost 0 bases to trimming and J lost 6 bases, with 16 bases between them. Germline V gives CDR1 SGHRS, CDR2 YFSETQ. This CDR3 is 16 amino acids long.

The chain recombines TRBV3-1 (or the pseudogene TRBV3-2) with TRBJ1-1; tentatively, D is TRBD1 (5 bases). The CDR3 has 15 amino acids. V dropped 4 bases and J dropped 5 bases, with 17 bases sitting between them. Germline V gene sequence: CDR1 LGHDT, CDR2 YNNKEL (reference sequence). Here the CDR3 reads CASSPVGTLATEAFF. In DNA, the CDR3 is TGTGCCAGCAGCCCGGTAGGGACTCTCGCAACTGAAGCTTTCTTT.

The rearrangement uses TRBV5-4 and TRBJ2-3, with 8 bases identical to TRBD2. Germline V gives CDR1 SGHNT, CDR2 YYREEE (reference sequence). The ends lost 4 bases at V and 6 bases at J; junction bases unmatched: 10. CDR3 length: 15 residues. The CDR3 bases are TGTGCCAGCAGCCGTAGCGGGACCCAAGGGGATACGCAGTATTTT. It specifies CASSRSGTQGDTQYF.

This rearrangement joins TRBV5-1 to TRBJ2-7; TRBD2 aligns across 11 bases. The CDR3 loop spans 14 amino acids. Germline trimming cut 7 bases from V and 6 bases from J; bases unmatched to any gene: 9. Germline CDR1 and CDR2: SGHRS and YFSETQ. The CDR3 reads CASGGGGTSGEQYF. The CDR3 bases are TGCGCCAGCGGTGGGGGAGGGACTAGCGGCGAGCAGTACTTC.

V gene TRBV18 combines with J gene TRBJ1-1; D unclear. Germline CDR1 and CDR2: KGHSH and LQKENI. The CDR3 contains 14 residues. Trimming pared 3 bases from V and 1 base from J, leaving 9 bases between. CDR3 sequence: CASSPRRGNTEAFF. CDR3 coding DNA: TGTGCCAGCTCACCCCGAAGAGGGAACACTGAAGCTTTCTTT.

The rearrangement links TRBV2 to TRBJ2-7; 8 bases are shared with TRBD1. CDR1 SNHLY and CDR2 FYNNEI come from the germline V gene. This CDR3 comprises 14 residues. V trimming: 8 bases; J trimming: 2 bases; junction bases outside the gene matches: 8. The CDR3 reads CASDRQGSPYEQYF. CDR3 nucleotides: TGTGCCAGCGATAGACAGGGGTCCCCCTACGAGCAGTACTTC.

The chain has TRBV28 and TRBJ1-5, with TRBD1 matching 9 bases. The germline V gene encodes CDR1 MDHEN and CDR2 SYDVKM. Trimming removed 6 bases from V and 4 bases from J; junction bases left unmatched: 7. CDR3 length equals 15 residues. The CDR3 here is CASRATGGGNQPQHF. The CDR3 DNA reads TGTGCCAGCAGGGCTACAGGGGGCGGGAATCAGCCCCAGCATTTT.

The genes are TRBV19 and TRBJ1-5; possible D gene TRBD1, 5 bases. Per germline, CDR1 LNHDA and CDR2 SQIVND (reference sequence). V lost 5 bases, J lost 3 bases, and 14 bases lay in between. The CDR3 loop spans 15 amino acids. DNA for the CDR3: TGTGCCAGTAGTCCGGACAACGGCGACAATCAGCCCCAGCATTTT. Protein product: CASSPDNGDNQPQHF.

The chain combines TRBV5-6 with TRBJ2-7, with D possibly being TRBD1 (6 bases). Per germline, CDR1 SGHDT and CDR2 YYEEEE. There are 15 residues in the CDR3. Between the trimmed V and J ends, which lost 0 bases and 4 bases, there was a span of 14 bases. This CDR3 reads CASSLGGGRRYEQYF. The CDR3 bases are TGTGCCAGCAGCTTGGGAGGGGGACGGCGATACGAGCAGTACTTC.

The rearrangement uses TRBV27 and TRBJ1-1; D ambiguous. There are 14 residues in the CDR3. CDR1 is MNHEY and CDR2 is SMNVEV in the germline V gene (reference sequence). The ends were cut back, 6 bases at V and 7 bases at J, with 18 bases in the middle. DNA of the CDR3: TGTGCCAGCAGCAGAAGGGCCATACGGGATGAAGCTTTCTTT. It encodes CASSRRAIRDEAFF.

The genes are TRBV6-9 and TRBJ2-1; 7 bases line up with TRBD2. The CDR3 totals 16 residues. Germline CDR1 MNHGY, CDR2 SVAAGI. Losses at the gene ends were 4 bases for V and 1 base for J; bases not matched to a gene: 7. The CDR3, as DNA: TGTGCCAGCAGTTGGGGGAGGGTTTATTCCTACAATGAGCAGTTCTTC. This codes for CASSWGRVYSYNEQFF.

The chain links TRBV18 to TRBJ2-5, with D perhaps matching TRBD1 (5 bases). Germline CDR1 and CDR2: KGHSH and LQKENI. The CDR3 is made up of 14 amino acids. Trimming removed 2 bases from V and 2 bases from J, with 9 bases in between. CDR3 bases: TGTGCCAGCTCACCAAGTCCAGGGCAAGAGACCCAGTACTTC. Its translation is CASSPSPGQETQYF.

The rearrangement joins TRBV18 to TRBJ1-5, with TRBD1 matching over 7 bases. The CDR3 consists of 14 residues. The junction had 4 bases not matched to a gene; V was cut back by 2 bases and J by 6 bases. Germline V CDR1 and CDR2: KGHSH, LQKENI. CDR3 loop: CASSPTDRAQPQHF. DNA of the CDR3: TGTGCCAGCTCACCAACCGACAGGGCTCAGCCCCAGCATTTT.

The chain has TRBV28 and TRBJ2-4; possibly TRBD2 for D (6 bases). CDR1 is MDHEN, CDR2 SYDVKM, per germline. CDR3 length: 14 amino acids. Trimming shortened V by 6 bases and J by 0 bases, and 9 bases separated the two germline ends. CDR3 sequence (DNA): TGTGCCAGCAGGCGGGGACTAGCCAAAAACATTCAGTACTTC. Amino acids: CASRRGLAKNIQYF.

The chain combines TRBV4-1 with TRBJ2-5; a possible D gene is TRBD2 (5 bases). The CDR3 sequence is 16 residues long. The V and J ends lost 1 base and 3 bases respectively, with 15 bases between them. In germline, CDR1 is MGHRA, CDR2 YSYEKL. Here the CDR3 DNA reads TGCGCCAGCAGCCAAGGGAGGCCGGGATTTAAAGAGACCCAGTACTTC. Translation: CASSQGRPGFKETQYF.

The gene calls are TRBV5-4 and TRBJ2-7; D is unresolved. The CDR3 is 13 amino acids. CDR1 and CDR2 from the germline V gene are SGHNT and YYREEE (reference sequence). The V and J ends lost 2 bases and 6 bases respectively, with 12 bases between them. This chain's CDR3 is CASSLRFFGEQYF. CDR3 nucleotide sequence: TGTGCCAGCAGCTTAAGATTTTTCGGCGAGCAGTACTTC.

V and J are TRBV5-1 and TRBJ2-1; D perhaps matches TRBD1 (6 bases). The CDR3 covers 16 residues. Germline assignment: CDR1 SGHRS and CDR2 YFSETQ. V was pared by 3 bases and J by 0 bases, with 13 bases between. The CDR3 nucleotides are TGCGCCAGCAGCTCCCCTGGGGGCGTCTCCTACAATGAGCAGTTCTTC. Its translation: CASSSPGGVSYNEQFF.

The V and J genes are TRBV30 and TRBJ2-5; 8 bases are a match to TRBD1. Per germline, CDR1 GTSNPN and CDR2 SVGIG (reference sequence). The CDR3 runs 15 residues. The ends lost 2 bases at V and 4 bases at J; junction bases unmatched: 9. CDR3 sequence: CAWSITRGRRETQYF. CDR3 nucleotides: TGTGCCTGGAGTATCACCAGGGGGCGGAGAGAGACCCAGTACTTC.